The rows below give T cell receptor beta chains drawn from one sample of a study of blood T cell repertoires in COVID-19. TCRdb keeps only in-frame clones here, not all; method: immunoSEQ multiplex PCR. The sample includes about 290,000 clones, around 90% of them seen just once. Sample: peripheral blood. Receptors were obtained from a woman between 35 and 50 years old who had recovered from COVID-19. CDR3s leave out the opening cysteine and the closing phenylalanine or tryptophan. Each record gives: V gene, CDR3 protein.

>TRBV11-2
ASSGEGLQEKAQY
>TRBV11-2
ASSLGGGSGTQY
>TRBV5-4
ASSNGRTDTQY
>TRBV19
ASSMALQETQY
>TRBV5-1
ASSAGQIESYEQY
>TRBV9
ASSVEGPGGAGGPFEQF
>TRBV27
ASSWTSGTSATYEQY
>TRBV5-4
ASSLVEVYGYT
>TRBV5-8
ASSATGQNIQY
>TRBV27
ATWGGVGQPQH
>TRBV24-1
ATSDLPSRSSYNEQF
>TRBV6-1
ASSEALQFEQY
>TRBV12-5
ASGLVLAGGYT
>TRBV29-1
SARQGYEQY
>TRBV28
ANSLFQHGGEQY
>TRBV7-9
ASSYPGSGLNEQF
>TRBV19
ASGTSGRNEQF
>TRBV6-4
ASSETGTYNEQF
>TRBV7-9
ASSPTPDRGTYEQY
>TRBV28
ASLPGATNYGYT
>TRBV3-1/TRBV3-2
ASSQDRLAGAWETQY
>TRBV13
ASSGTGTSGYEQY
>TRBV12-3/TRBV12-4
ASSFIGEGIQY
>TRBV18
ASSPPGQGGYGYT
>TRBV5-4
ASSRDRGSTDTQY
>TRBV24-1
ATSDATSGSYNEQF
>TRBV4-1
ASSQSGRGFYNEQF
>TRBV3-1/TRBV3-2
ASSPLAGSYNEQF
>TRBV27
ASSLRPRLAGGNEQF
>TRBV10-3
AISDGTGGANVLT
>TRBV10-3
AIRWTSSSYEQY
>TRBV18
ASSPSTSGSSTDTQY
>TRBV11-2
ASSLAGGSYEQY
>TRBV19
ASSIGGTGGPESLH
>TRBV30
AWSVLAGGPRDTQY